The T cell receptor beta chain under discussion was sequenced for a study of blood T cell repertoires in COVID-19 (dated by TCRdb to 2020 to 2022). Turning to the overall study: The collaborator samples originated in the United States, Italy and Spain and spanned the acute and convalescent phases of COVID-19. The prospective study material was composed of cDNA or gDNA derived from T cells, B-cell-depleted T cells, or PBMCs. The dataset comprised deeply sampled blood TCRbeta repertoires from subjects exposed to, actively infected with, or recovered from COVID-19. The repertoires were released in a freely available public database meant as a resource for research on the immune response to SARS-CoV-2. The samples were drawn from two sources: the first 160 participants of the ongoing ImmuneRACE study, and over 1,000 subjects contributed by 6 global collaborators. A de-identified subject ID, COVID-19 status, age in years and sex were almost always included in the sample metadata. Where available, HLA class I and class II types were obtained from metadata supplied by the sample provider rather than from assay-based typing.

To note about this clone: Its antigen specificity is not known. The sample holds no much larger clone one base away, and base qualities are not on file.

Trimming removed 3 bases from V and 4 bases from J, leaving 12 bases between the germline ends. CDR1 and CDR2, per the germline V gene (reference sequence), are SGHAT and FQDESV. From the cysteine through the phenylalanine, the CDR3 covers 15 amino acids. Here the CDR3 DNA is all that survives: 45 bases in frame from base 1. The immunoSEQ Assay, a bias-controlled multiplex PCR, was used to amplify TCRbeta CDR3 regions from genomic DNA. In the source study's methods: The number of nucleated cells in each sample was estimated from the amplification of reference gene primers within the assay. To quantify the absolute abundance of each unique TCRbeta CDR3 rearrangement, sequence reads were collapsed and filtered. For each sample, productive Simpson clonality was calculated as the square root of Simpson's diversity index over productive rearrangements. Sourced from immuneACCESS, this table was stored by TCRdb with only in-frame sequences that have V and J called. A share of the clones is absent; for the studies checked, an unresolved V gene accounts for under half, and the remainder has no known explanation. The V and J calls and clone size were taken over from that table, and D and trimming were inferred from the DNA. Here the sample has 540,000 or so clones; roughly nine tenths occur a single time. The ten top clones hold 7.5% to 9% of the sample.

One collaborating source in Seattle enrolled patients while the patients were actively infected and followed the patients over time throughout the course of disease. The collaborating institutions used their own protocols to collect whole blood in K2EDTA tubes. Collaborator samples were shipped for TCRbeta analysis as frozen whole blood, isolated PBMCs, or DNA extracted from either sample type. The paper's findings and limits, for the study overall: The quantity of clinical and demographic metadata differed by source and by participant and was supplied without curation.

This TCR was sampled from a woman aged 45-60 years with COVID-19, enrolled during active disease. The rearranged segments are TRBV11-1 and TRBJ2-2; the D gene is possibly TRBD1, with 7 bases matching. Source material: peripheral blood. The CDR3 reads CASSFGRGATGELFF. DNA sequence: TGTGCCAGCAGCTTTGGCAGGGGGGCCACCGGGGAGCTGTTTTTT.